The present TCR beta chain was sequenced within a study of T-cell reconstitution after alpha-beta-depleted transplantation in children (TCRdb year 2016). Looking at the study overall: Using TCR repertoire profiling, the study quantitatively followed how T-cell immune reconstitution unfolded in children after TCRalphabeta/CD19-depleted allogeneic hematopoietic cell transplantation. Study-wide findings and limitations: Hyperexpanded clone frequencies declined over subsequent months; after one year, T-cell counts and TCRbeta diversity were mostly attributed to newly produced T cells. In some patients, high TCRbeta diversity at day 60 was attributed to recipient T cells and intrathymic progenitors that had survived conditioning. Apparently early alphabetaT-cell count recovery about two months after transplant reportedly relied on only several hundred rapidly expanded clones derived from non-depleted graft cells.

Library preparation used PCR. Sequenced using an Illumina HiSeq 2500. To normalize quantification of the TCRbeta repertoire, the TCR libraries were built with molecular barcoding that relied on unique molecular identifiers. The public reads were quality trimmed at Q25 with fastp and then assembled into clones with MiXCR by TCRdb, keeping productive beta chains. A single entry per CDR3 protein holds the most common genes and DNA from its merged rows. Within this sample are approximately 500,000 distinct CDR3 sequences, with over 20% of them counted one time only. 30% to 45% of the sample lies in the top ten. This clonotype was seen a few times. No antigen is known for it. Base qualities are not provided; no much larger clone lies one nucleotide away. Looking up the germline V gene yields CDR1 KGHSH and CDR2 LQKENI. V loses 2 bases, J loses 5 bases, and the germline ends lie 12 bases apart. The CDR3, cysteine through phenylalanine, is 15 amino acids long. Of all the DNA, just the CDR3 is kept, 45 bases in frame from base 1.

The intended sense of this specimen's treatment or condition label: allogeneic hematopoietic cell transplantation with graft depleted of TCRalphabeta T cells and CD19 B cells. Transplant recipients were children who received TCRalphabeta/CD19-depleted allogeneic hematopoietic cell grafts. In this chain, TRBV18 is recombined with TRBJ2-2, and perhaps TRBD1 as D gene, on 6 matching bases. This TCR came from a boy less than two years old with Wiskott-Aldrich syndrome, due to receive a stem cell transplant. Here the sequenced sample was PBMCs, taken before TCRalphabeta/CD19-depleted stem cell transplant. CDR3 protein: CASSPGTTRTGELFF. The sequenced DNA is TGTGCCAGCTCACCAGGGACAACCCGGACCGGGGAGCTGTTTTTT.